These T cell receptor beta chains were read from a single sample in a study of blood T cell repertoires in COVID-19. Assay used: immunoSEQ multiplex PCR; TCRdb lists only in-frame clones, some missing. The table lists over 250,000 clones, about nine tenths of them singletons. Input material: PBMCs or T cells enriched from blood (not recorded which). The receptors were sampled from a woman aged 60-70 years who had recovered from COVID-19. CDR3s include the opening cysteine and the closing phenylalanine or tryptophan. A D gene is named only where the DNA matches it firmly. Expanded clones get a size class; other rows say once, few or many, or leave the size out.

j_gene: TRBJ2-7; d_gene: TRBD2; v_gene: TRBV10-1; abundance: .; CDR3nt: TGCGCCAGCAGTGAGTCCCTAGCGGGAGGGGCCGAGCAGTACTTC; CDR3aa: CASSESLAGGAEQYF
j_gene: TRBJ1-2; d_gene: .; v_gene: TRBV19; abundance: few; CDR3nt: TGTGCCAGTAGTATAGATTCGCGGGGGGCGATCTATGGCTACACCTTC; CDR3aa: CASSIDSRGAIYGYTF
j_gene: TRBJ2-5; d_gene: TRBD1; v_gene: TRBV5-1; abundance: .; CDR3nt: TGCGCCAGCAGCCCGGGACAGCGCCAAGAGACCCAGTACTTC; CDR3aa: CASSPGQRQETQYF
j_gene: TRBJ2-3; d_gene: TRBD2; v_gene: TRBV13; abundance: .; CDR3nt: TGTGCCAGCAGCTTGATAGCGGGCAGAACCACTAGCACAGATACGCAGTATTTT; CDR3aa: CASSLIAGRTTSTDTQYF
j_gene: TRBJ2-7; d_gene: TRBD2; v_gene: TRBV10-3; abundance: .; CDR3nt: TGTGCCTGCCAAGAGAAAGGGAGCGGGGACCCTCGGCAGTACTTC; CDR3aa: CACQEKGSGDPRQYF
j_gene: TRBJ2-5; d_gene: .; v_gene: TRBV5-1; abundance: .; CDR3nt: TGCGCCAGCAGCATGACTCAGGGTGGGGAGACCCAGTACTTC; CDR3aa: CASSMTQGGETQYF
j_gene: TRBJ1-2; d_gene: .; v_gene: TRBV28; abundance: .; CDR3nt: TGTGCCAGCGCCCTCCCCAGGCCCCAGGCCTACACCTTC; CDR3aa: CASALPRPQAYTF
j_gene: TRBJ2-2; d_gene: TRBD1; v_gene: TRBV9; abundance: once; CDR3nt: TGTGCCAGCAGCGATCAGGGGGCCACGAACACCGGGGAGCTGTTTTTT; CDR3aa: CASSDQGATNTGELFF
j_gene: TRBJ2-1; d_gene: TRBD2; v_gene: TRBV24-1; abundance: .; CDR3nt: TGTGCCACCAGTGAGATTAGCGGGGGGGCTGTTTGGGGTATTAGTGAGCAGTTCTTC; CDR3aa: CATSEISGGAVWGISEQFF
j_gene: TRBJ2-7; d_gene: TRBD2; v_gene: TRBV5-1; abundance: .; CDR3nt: TGCGCCAGCAGCACTCCTAGCGGAGGCAACGAGCAGTACTTC; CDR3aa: CASSTPSGGNEQYF
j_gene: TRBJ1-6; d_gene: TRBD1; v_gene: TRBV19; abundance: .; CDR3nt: TGTGCCAGTAGAATACTCACAGGGGGGGACAATTCACCCCTCCACTTT; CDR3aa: CASRILTGGDNSPLHF
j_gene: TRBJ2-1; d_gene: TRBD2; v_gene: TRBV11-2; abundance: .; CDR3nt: TGTGCCAGCAGCAGAAGCGGGAACTCGGTATCCGAGCAGTTCTTC; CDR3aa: CASSRSGNSVSEQFF
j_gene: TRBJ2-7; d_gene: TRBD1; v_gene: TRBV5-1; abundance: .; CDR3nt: TGCGCCAGCAGCGACCCGGGACAGGGGGCAGAGCAGTACTTC; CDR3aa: CASSDPGQGAEQYF
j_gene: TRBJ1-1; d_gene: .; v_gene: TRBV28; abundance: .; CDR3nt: TGTGCCAGCAGTAACCTATGGGAAGCTTTCTTT; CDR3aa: CASSNLWEAFF